The clone carrying this TCR delta chain has a handful of counts. This sample is drawn from a study of gamma-delta chains in newborns, infants, children. V trimming: 1 base; J trimming: 4 bases; junction bases outside the gene matches: 17. Germline V gives CDR1 GEAIGNYY, CDR2 EKD. The CDR3 spans 18 residues. TCRdb reanalysed the reads with CATT. This table holds several thousand delta-chain clones, about 3% found once. The J gene is TRDJ1, the V gene TRDV2, with TRDD3 identical over 7 bases. The sequenced material came from blood. The TCR sequence derives from a child who was a newborn, infant or young child, either healthy, febrile or measles-vaccinated (not recorded which). The CDR3 DNA sequence: TGTGCCTGTGACACGTACTGGGGACTTAAGCGTGGGGGCGATAAACTCATCTTT. Protein sequence: CACDTYWGLKRGGDKLIF.